This T cell receptor beta chain derives from a study of regulatory T cells in long-lasting Graves disease. Study findings and constraints: Segments TRBV28, TRBJ1-2 and TRBJ2-5 showed preferential usage in persistent disease. New patients shared 950 to 1,000 public clonotypes, fewer than the approximately 2,500 shared by persistent patients.

This clonotype has at least ten counts. The antigen remains unidentified. Construction of the TCR beta libraries employed iRepertoire HTBI primers in conjunction with Arm-PCR of CDR3 regions. In the original processing: Looking across samples, the authors found approximately 60 TRBV and 14 TRBJ segments. Each CDR3 protein gets one entry after TCRdb re-called the multiplex PCR reads with MiXCR. The V and J calls come from TCRdb's annotation, not from the publication. The table records 350,000 to 500,000 distinct CDR3 sequences, 14% of them present only once. Regarding time point: newly diagnosed GD, antithyroid drugs for less than 3 months. The TCR library used RNA extracted from PBMCs. An endocrinology unit in Xi'an, China, supplied the patients. Deletions cut 2 bases from V and 4 bases from J, with 15 bases between. The CDR3 covers 16 residues. Germline V lookup: CDR1 KGHSH, CDR2 LQKENI. These data were also filed under a second study, of T cells in Graves' hyperthyroidism and ophthalmopathy.

This sequence originates from a woman between 50 and 59 years old with Graves disease. V gene TRBV18 combines with J gene TRBJ2-1; D not resolved. Sample: peripheral blood mononuclear cells (PBMCs), taken at new diagnosis, from a patient treated with antithyroid drugs. CDR3 in amino acids: CASSPSKVARYNEQFF. For the CDR3, the DNA is TGTGCCAGCTCACCATCTAAGGTTGCGCGGTACAATGAGCAGTTCTTC.